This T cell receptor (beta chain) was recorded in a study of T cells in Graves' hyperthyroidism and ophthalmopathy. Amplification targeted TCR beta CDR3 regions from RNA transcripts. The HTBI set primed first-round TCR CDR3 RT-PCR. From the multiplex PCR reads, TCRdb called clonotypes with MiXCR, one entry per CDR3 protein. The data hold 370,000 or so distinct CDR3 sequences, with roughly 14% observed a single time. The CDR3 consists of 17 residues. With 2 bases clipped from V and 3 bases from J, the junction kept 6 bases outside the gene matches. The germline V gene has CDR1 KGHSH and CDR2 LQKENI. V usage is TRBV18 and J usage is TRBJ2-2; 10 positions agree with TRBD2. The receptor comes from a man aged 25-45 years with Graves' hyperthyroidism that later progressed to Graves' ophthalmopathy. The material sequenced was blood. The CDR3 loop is CASSPRMLAGDTGELFF. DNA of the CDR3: TGTGCCAGCTCACCAAGAATGCTAGCGGGGGACACCGGGGAGCTGTTTTTT. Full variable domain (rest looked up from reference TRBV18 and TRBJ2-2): NAGVMQNPRHLVRRRGQEARLRCSPMKGHSHVYWYRQLPEEGLKFMVYLQKENIIDESGMPKERFSAEFPKEGPSILRIQQVVRGDSAAYFCASSPRMLAGDTGELFFGEGSRLTVL.